The next 20 T cell receptor beta chains were all read from a single sample in a study of post-analysis software for immune sequencing data (dated by TCRdb to 2015 to 2017). Their recognized antigens are unknown. Library preparation employed PCR. Instrument on record: Illumina HiSeq 2500. To reduce PCR and sequencing biases, unique molecular identifiers were incorporated into the TCR beta cDNA libraries. The public reads were reanalyzed by TCRdb: fastp trimming at Q25, MiXCR alignment, in-frame beta chains only. When rows share a CDR3 protein, they turn into one entry using the most common DNA and genes. Here the sample has hundreds of thousands of distinct CDR3 sequences; roughly 30% occur a single time. The top ten clones comprise 0.5% to 0.6% of the sample. Here is what the overall study found, with its caveats: Significantly higher frequencies in patients than in controls were found for about 5 TRBV segments, including TRBV5-6, TRBV5-1 and TRBV20-1.

Sequenced: blood. These receptors were collected from a girl between 10 and 17 years old with multiple sclerosis.

This clonotype was seen only once. The CDR3: CSARKGTSGSYAGELFF. CDR3 DNA sequence: TGCAGTGCTAGAAAAGGGACTAGCGGGAGTTACGCCGGGGAGCTGTTTTTT. The chain links TRBV20-1 to TRBJ2-2; 14 nucleotides align to TRBD2. With V trimmed by 2 bases and J by 6 bases, 8 bases remained unmatched. CDR1 DFQATT and CDR2 SNEGSKA come from the germline V gene (reference sequence). The CDR3 has 17 residues.

The gene calls are TRBV6-2 or TRBV6-3 and TRBJ2-3; maybe TRBD2 (5 bases). Germline V gives CDR1 MNHEY, CDR2 SVGEGT. This CDR3 is built from 14 residues. The V and J ends lost 6 bases and 0 bases respectively, with 10 bases between them. Written as DNA, the CDR3 is TGTGCCAGCAGGGCTCTAGCTAGCACAGATACGCAGTATTTT. This codes for CASRALASTDTQYF.

The chain combines TRBV5-1 with TRBJ2-1; TRBD2 aligns across 11 bases. CDR3 size: 16 residues. V shed 4 bases, J shed 4 bases, and the junction held 7 bases outside the gene matches. The germline gives CDR1 SGHRS, CDR2 YFSETQ. The CDR3 DNA reads as TGCGCCAGCAGCGCTCCGGGACTAGCGGCGTACAATGAGCAGTTCTTC. Its protein product is CASSAPGLAAYNEQFF.

The V call is TRBV6-1, the J call TRBJ2-3; TRBD1 matches at 10 bases. Germline CDR1 reads MNHNS; CDR2 reads SASEGT. The CDR3 runs to 15 residues. J gave up 2 bases and V 5 bases, and 4 bases lay outside the gene matches. The CDR3 reads CASSRQGAYTDTQYF. The CDR3 coding sequence is TGTGCCAGCAGTAGACAGGGGGCTTACACAGATACGCAGTATTTT.

The rearrangement links TRBV5-6 to TRBJ2-2; D gene ambiguous. This CDR3 has 13 residues. V lost 2 bases and J lost 6, with 8 bases in between. Per the germline V gene, CDR1 is SGHDT and CDR2 is YYEEEE. Written as DNA, the CDR3 is TGTGCCAGCAGCTTCCCAGAATCCGGGGAGCTGTTTTTT. It codes for CASSFPESGELFF.

The rearrangement joins TRBV20-1 to TRBJ2-1, with 8 bases lining up with TRBD2. The germline V gene encodes CDR1 DFQATT and CDR2 SNEGSKA (reference sequence). CDR3 length: 17 residues. Trimming removed 0 bases from V and 12 bases from J; junction bases left unmatched: 19. DNA of the CDR3: TGCAGTGCTAGAGATCTTCTGCGGGGCGGGGGGCCTGTTGGGCAGTTCTTC. Translation gives CSARDLLRGGGPVGQFF.

The CDR3 DNA sequence: TGTGCCAGCAGAGACCAGGGACAGGTCTACAATGAGCAGTTCTTC. Translated: CASRDQGQVYNEQFF. The gene calls are TRBV6-5 and TRBJ2-1; 8 nucleotides line up with TRBD1. The V segment lost 6 bases and the J segment 3 bases; nucleotides outside the gene matches: 7. The CDR3 consists of 15 residues. Germline CDR1 reads MNHEY; CDR2 reads SVGAGI.

V gene TRBV5-5 combines with J gene TRBJ2-7, with 7 bases aligning to TRBD2. The CDR3 extends over 16 amino acids. Germline lookup yields CDR1 SGHKS and CDR2 YYEKEE (reference sequence). V shed 0 bases, J shed 0 bases, and the junction held 6 bases outside the gene matches. CDR3 region: CASSLVPAGSSYEQYF. CDR3 bases: TGTGCCAGCAGCTTGGTTCCAGCGGGAAGCTCCTACGAGCAGTACTTC.

Concerning this clonotype itself: At one end, the junction sequence differs from germline, possibly due to a read error. The chain recombines TRBV27 with TRBJ1-5; no definite D call. This CDR3 comprises 14 residues. Germline V CDR1 and CDR2: MNHEY, SMNVEV (reference sequence). The CDR3 sequence: CASSFAGVNQTQHF. In DNA, the CDR3 is TGTGCCAGCAGTTTCGCAGGAGTCAATCAGACCCAGCATTTT.

The chain couples TRBV6-6 to TRBJ1-1; TRBD1 matches 7 bases. CDR1 is MNHNY, CDR2 SVGAGI, per germline (reference sequence). V gave up 6 bases and J gave up 8 bases; unmatched junction bases: 6. The CDR3 loop spans 12 amino acids. CDR3 sequence: CASRHWDSEAFF. Here the CDR3 DNA reads TGTGCCAGCAGACACTGGGACAGCGAAGCTTTCTTT.

This clonotype was observed a handful of times. This chain links TRBV27 with TRBJ2-7; unclear D gene. The V and J ends lost 7 bases and 3 bases respectively, with 10 bases between them. The germline V gene encodes CDR1 MNHEY and CDR2 SMNVEV (reference sequence). The CDR3 has 12 residues. CDR3 DNA sequence: TGTGCCAGCATAAGGGTTGGCTACGAGCAGTACTTC. It codes for CASIRVGYEQYF.

This clonotype appeared a few times. The rearrangement links TRBV27 to TRBJ2-5; 7 positions match TRBD2. Trimming at V came to 3 bases and at J to 0 bases, leaving 4 bases not matched to a gene. Germline V lookup: CDR1 MNHEY, CDR2 SMNVEV (reference sequence). The length of the CDR3 is 15 residues. The DNA for the CDR3 is TGTGCCAGCAGTTTGTTGCGGGAGTACCAAGAGACCCAGTACTTC. Protein sequence: CASSLLREYQETQYF.

The chain joins TRBV7-2 to TRBJ2-1; a possible D gene is TRBD2 (6 bases). CDR1 is SGHTA and CDR2 is FQGNSA in the germline V gene. V was shortened by 4 bases and J by 4 bases, with 11 bases between the two germline ends. The CDR3 is 14 amino acids. CDR3 sequence (DNA): TGTGCCAGCAGCTCCCTAGCGCCTTACAATGAGCAGTTCTTC. Its protein is CASSSLAPYNEQFF.

This clonotype was seen only a few times. This chain joins TRBV5-1 and TRBJ2-6; TRBD1 matches 7 bases. The CDR3 has 16 residues. V lost 3 bases and J lost 0; bases outside the gene matches: 3. Germline V gene lookup returns CDR1 SGHRS and CDR2 YFSETQ. CDR3 sequence reads: CASSSGQLSGANVLTF. Written as DNA, the CDR3 is TGCGCCAGCAGCTCGGGACAGCTCTCTGGGGCCAACGTCCTGACTTTC.

The chain has TRBV4-3 and TRBJ2-4, with D possibly TRBD1 on 5 matching bases. The J call may be in error: the DNA end matches TRBJ2-7 better. This CDR3 comprises 13 residues. Germline V lookup: CDR1 LGHNA, CDR2 YSLEER. The CDR3 sequence is CASSQSRADEQYF. For the CDR3, the DNA is TGCGCCAGCAGCCAAAGCAGGGCCGACGAGCAGTACTTC.

A word on this clonotype: An end of the junction does not agree with germline; a read error may underlie this. The V call is TRBV7-2, the J call TRBJ1-2; D unclear. CDR3 length: 14 amino acids. Germline assignment: CDR1 SGHTA and CDR2 FQGNSA. CDR3 sequence (DNA): TGTGTCAGCAGCTTAGCTCGGGCGACGAATGGCTACACCTTC. The encoded protein is CVSSLARATNGYTF.

This clonotype was found a few times. V and J are TRBV20-1 and TRBJ2-1; D not certain. Trimming took off 5 bases at V and 2 bases at J, with 13 bases between the two ends. CDR1 is DFQATT, CDR2 SNEGSKA, per germline (reference sequence). This CDR3 region has 14 residues. The CDR3 loop is CSASPGPAYNEQFF. In nucleotides, the CDR3 is TGCAGTGCTTCCCCCGGGCCGGCCTACAATGAGCAGTTCTTC.

The genes are TRBV29-1 and TRBJ2-3; D ambiguous. This CDR3 has 15 amino acids. Looked up from germline, CDR1 is SQVTM and CDR2 is ANQGSEA. V was cut by 6 bases and J by 0 bases, with 16 bases left in between. The CDR3 sequence: CSVMRIQLSTDTQYF. The CDR3 DNA sequence: TGCAGCGTCATGCGTATCCAGCTTAGCACAGATACGCAGTATTTT.

The chain carries TRBV29-1 and TRBJ2-7; 7 nucleotides align to TRBD2. The germline gives CDR1 SQVTM, CDR2 ANQGSEA. The CDR3 extends over 15 amino acids. Trimming took 5 bases from V and 4 from J; bases not matched to a gene: 14. The CDR3 DNA reads as TGCAGCGTTCTGGGGGGGACGGAGGTCTCTTACGAGCAGTACTTC. Its protein is CSVLGGTEVSYEQYF.

CDR3 region: CASSYQIGGDSPLHF. As DNA, the CDR3 is TGTGCCAGCAGTTACCAAATTGGGGGGGATTCACCCCTCCACTTT. The gene calls are TRBV6-6 and TRBJ1-6, with D perhaps matching TRBD1 (5 bases). V dropped 2 bases and J dropped 8 bases, with 13 bases sitting between them. CDR1 is MNHNY, CDR2 SVGAGI, per germline (reference sequence). The length of the CDR3 is 15 residues.